Listed here is a single T cell receptor beta chain. Antigen: not known. The data were taken from a study of response to subunit inactivated influenza vaccine. MiXCR was run by TCRdb on the RT-PCR reads, yielding one entry per CDR3 protein. Of under 200,000 distinct CDR3 sequences listed, about 10% are singletons. General study points: Authors proposed each seasonal influenza vaccination draws in few new T cells.

The V and J ends lost 4 bases and 2 bases respectively, with 17 bases between them. CDR3 size: 16 residues. Germline CDR1 and CDR2: MNHEY and SMNVEV (reference sequence). This sequence originates from a man in his fifties or sixties who received an inactivated influenza vaccine. This material consisted of CD8+ T cells sorted from PBMCs, taken around 25 months after vaccination. The chain combines TRBV27 with TRBJ2-5; D unclear. In nucleotides, the CDR3 is TGTGCCAGCAGTTCCGCCTCAGCCCTTGTACAAGAGACCCAGTACTTC. It yields the protein CASSSASALVQETQYF.